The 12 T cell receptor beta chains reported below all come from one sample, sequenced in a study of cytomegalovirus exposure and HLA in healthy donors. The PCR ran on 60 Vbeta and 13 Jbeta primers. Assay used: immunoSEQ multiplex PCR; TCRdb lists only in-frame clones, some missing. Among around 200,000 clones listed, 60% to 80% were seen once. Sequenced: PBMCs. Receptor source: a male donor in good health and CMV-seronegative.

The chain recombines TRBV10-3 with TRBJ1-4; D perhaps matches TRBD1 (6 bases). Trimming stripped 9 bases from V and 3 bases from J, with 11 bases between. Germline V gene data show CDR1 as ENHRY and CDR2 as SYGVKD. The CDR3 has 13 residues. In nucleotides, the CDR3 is TGTGCCATACAGAGGACAGCTAATGAAAAACTGTTTTTT. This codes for CAIQRTANEKLFF.

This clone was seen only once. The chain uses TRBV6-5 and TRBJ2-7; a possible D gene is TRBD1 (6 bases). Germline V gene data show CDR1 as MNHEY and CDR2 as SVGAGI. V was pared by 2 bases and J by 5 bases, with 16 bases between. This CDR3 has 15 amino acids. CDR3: CASSYRPGASHEQYF. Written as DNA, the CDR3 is TGTGCCAGCAGTTACCGTCCAGGGGCTTCCCACGAGCAGTACTTC.

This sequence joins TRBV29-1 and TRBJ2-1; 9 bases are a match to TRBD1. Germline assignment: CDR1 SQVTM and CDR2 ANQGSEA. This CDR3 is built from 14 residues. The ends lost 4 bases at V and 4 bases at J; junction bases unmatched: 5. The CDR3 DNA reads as TGCAGCGTTGTGGGGGGGACAGGGTACAATGAGCAGTTCTTC. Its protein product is CSVVGGTGYNEQFF.

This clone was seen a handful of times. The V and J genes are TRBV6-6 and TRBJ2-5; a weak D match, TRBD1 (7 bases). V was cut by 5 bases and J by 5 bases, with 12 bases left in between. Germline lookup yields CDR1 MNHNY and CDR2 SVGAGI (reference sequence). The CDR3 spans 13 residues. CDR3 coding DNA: TGTGCCAGCAGTCAGGGGGGTATGGAGACCCAGTACTTC. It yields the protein CASSQGGMETQYF.

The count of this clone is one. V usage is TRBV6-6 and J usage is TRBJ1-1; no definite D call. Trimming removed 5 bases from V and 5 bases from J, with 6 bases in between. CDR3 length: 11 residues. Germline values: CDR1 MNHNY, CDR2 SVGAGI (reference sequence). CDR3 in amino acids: CASSAGTEAFF. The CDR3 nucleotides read TGTGCCAGCAGTGCCGGGACTGAAGCTTTCTTT.

DNA for the CDR3: TGTGCCAGCAGCTTAATTCGGACAGGGGTCTACGAGCAGTACTTC. This gives the protein CASSLIRTGVYEQYF. The J gene is TRBJ2-7, the V gene TRBV13, with 9 bases lining up with TRBD1. The CDR3 extends over 15 amino acids. CDR1 and CDR2 (germline): PRHDT, FYEKMQ (reference sequence). V gave up 2 bases and J gave up 3 bases; unmatched junction bases: 5.

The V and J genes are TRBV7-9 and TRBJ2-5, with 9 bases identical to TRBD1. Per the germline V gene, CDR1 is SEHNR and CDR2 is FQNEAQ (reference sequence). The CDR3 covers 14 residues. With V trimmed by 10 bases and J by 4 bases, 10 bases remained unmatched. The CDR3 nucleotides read TGTGCCACCCTGCCAGCGACAGGGGGAGAGACCCAGTACTTC. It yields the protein CATLPATGGETQYF. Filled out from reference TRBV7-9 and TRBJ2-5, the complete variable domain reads DTGVSQNPRHKITKRGQNVTFRCDPISEHNRLYWYRQTLGQGPEFLTYFQNEAQLEKSRLLSDRFSAERPKGSFSTLEIQRTEQGDSAMYLCATLPATGGETQYFGPGTRLLVL.

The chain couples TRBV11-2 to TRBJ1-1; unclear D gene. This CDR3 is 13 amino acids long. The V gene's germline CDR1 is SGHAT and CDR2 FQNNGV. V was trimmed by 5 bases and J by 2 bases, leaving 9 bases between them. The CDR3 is CASSPDFNTEAFF. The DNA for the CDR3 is TGTGCCAGCAGCCCGGACTTTAACACTGAAGCTTTCTTT.

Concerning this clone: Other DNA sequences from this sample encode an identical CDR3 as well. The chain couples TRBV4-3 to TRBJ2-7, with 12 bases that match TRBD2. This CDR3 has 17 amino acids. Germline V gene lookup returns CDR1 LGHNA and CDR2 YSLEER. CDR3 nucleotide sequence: TGCGCAGGAAGGGTTGGTTGGAGACTAGCGGGAGTAGGTGAGCAGTACTTC. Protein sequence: CAGRVGWRLAGVGEQYF.

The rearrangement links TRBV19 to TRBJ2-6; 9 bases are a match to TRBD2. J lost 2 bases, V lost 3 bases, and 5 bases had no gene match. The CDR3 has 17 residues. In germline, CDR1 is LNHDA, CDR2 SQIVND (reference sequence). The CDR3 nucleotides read TGTGCCAGTAGTATGGGCGGGGGGGCCGCTGGGGCCAACGTCCTGACTTTC. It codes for CASSMGGGAAGANVLTF. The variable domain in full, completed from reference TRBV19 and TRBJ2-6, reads DGGITQSPKYLFRKEGQNVTLSCEQNLNHDAMYWYRQDPGQGLRLIYYSQIVNDFQKGDIAEGYSVSREKKESFPLTVTSAQKNPTAFYLCASSMGGGAAGANVLTFGAGSRLTVL.

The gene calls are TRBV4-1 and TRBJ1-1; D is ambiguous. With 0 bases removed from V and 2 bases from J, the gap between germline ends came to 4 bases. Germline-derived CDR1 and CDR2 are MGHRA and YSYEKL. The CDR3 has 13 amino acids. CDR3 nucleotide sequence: TGCGCCAGCAGCCAAGAGCGAAACACTGAAGCTTTCTTT. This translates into CASSQERNTEAFF.

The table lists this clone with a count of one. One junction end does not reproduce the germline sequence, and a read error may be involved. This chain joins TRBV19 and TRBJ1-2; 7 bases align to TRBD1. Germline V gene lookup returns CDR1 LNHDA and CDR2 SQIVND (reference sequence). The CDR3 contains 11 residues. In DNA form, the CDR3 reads TGTGCCAGTAGTAAACCGGGACAGCTCTCCTTC. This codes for CASSKPGQLSF.